The rows below give T cell receptor beta chains drawn from one sample of a study of cytomegalovirus exposure and HLA in healthy donors. The table came from immunoSEQ multiplex PCR; TCRdb's copy has only in-frame clones and leaves some out. The sample shows about 150,000 clones, less than 85% of them seen only once. Sequencing was performed on PBMCs. These receptors were obtained from a woman aged 45 to 65 in good health and CMV-seropositive. Both conserved end residues are trimmed from each CDR3.

V	J	CDR3
TRBV4-1	TRBJ1-1	ASSRTGGRTEAF
TRBV19	TRBJ1-1	ASSITDGLEAF
TRBV10-3	.	AISVGRIQRGNPYEQY
TRBV15	TRBJ2-4	ATSRPGGTGLQSIQY
TRBV5-1	TRBJ1-4	ASSLGEGANEKLF
TRBV5-1	TRBJ2-1	ASSSSGGESNEQF
TRBV5-1	TRBJ1-3	ASSSGQPGNTIY
TRBV18	TRBJ1-1	ASSPMTGPNTEAF
TRBV7-9	TRBJ1-6	SSSFRQGINSPLH
TRBV9	TRBJ2-5	ASSVRDSGKETQY
TRBV9	.	ASSAGGLAGGPPYEQY
TRBV2	TRBJ2-3	ASRKRGVADTQY
TRBV27	TRBJ1-2	ASRRRESGGYT
TRBV7-2	TRBJ2-7	ASSPRGRREQY
TRBV19	TRBJ2-7	ASSQGETGLYEQY
TRBV2	TRBJ1-6	ASSEWQSDSPLH
TRBV2	TRBJ2-2	ASSPRDRVGELF
TRBV2	TRBJ2-7	ASGTGLEQY
TRBV5-8	TRBJ2-1	ASRVSLVSAEQF
TRBV6-6	TRBJ1-1	ASSTGTNTEAF
TRBV6-5	TRBJ2-1	ASSYSREQF
TRBV7-9	TRBJ1-2	ASSVDRHGYT
TRBV5-4	TRBJ2-2	ASSLDGTGELF
TRBV6-5	TRBJ2-4	ASRPGSKNIQY
TRBV29-1	TRBJ2-1	SAEGDHSYNEQF
TRBV6-5	TRBJ1-2	ASQAGGSNYGYT
TRBV29-1	TRBJ1-1	SVAAGGGTEAF
TRBV12-2	TRBJ1-3	APLGGAKSSGNTIY
TRBV9	TRBJ1-2	ASSQMTASGYGYT
TRBV27	TRBJ2-1	ASRDMSSGNEQF
TRBV7-8	TRBJ2-4	ASSYSPTGTTY
TRBV6-6	TRBJ1-3	ASTQGGNTIY
TRBV27	TRBJ1-4	ASSFQGANEKLF
TRBV5-8	TRBJ2-3	ASSSGGEDTQY
TRBV7-3	TRBJ2-2	ASSPSGGSTGELF